The 3 T cell receptor beta chains given below trace back to one sample, sequenced in a study of T cell changes during pregnancy in multiple sclerosis. Libraries were prepared by immunoSEQ multiplex PCR; TCRdb keeps only in-frame clonotypes and omits some of them. The repertoire includes about 44,000 clones, roughly 96% of them detected once, and 0.89% sits in the top ten. The source was peripheral blood, collected in the second trimester of pregnancy. Receptor source: a female donor with multiple sclerosis, enrolled in a pregnancy study.

CDR3 nucleotides: TGTGCCAGCTCGGTAAGGCAAGGGGCGTACGAGCAGTACTTC. Encoded protein: CASSVRQGAYEQYF. This chain uses TRBV6-6 with TRBJ2-7; weak D call: TRBD1 (5 bases). CDR1 MNHNY and CDR2 SVGAGI come from the germline V gene (reference sequence). CDR3 size: 14 residues. V lost 8 bases and J lost 4, with 18 bases in between.

J is TRBJ1-1 and V is TRBV6-5, with 7 bases fitting TRBD1. The J segment lost 4 bases and the V segment lost 6 bases, leaving 5 bases of the junction unmatched. The CDR3 is made up of 13 amino acids. Germline V lookup: CDR1 MNHEY, CDR2 SVGAGI. The CDR3 DNA reads as TGTGCCAGCAGCAGGGGGTTGGCCACTGAAGCTTTCTTT. It is translated as CASSRGLATEAFF.

This chain links TRBV28 with TRBJ2-5, with 11 bases matching TRBD2. The trim removed 6 bases at V and 5 bases at J, leaving 11 bases unmatched. Germline CDR1 is MDHEN and CDR2 is SYDVKM. The CDR3 extends over 16 amino acids. The CDR3, as DNA: TGTGCCAGCAGCCCCAGCCTAGCGGGAGGTAGTGAGACCCAGTACTTC. Translation gives CASSPSLAGGSETQYF. Full variable domain (outside the CDR3, taken from reference TRBV28 and TRBJ2-5): DVKVTQSSRYLVKRTGEKVFLECVQDMDHENMFWYRQDPGLGLRLIYFSYDVKMKEKGDIPEGYSVSREKKERFSLILESASTNQTSMYLCASSPSLAGGSETQYFGPGTRLLVL.